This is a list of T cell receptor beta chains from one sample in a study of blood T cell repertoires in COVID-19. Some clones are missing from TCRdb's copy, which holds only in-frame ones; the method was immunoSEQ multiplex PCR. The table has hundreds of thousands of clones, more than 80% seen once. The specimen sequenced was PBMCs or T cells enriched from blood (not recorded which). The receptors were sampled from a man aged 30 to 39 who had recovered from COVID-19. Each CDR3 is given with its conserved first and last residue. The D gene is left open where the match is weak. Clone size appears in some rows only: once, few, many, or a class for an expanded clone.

CATGQGARTGELFF	TGTGCCACCGGACAGGGGGCACGGACCGGGGAGCTGTTTTTT	few	TRBV3-1/TRBV3-2	TRBJ2-2	TRBD1	14
CASSQALLRDSFSYEQYF	TGTGCCAGCAGCCAAGCCCTCCTCCGGGACTCTTTCTCCTACGAGCAGTACTTC	NA	TRBV3-1/TRBV3-2	TRBJ2-7	NA	18
CASSPTAGWNQPQHF	TGTGCCAGCAGCCCAACAGCTGGGTGGAATCAGCCCCAGCATTTT	NA	TRBV3-1/TRBV3-2	TRBJ1-5	NA	15
CATSDLDTHNEQFF	TGTGCCACCAGTGATTTGGACACCCACAATGAGCAGTTCTTC	NA	TRBV24-1	TRBJ2-1	NA	14
CASIITTGTNYGYTF	TGTGCCAGTATTATTACGACGGGAACCAACTATGGCTACACCTTC	once	TRBV19	TRBJ1-2	NA	15
CASSLPRGHPASGYTF	TGTGCCAGCAGTTTACCCCGAGGACACCCCGCGTCTGGCTACACCTTC	NA	TRBV28	TRBJ1-2	NA	16
CASRYTAGGSSYEQYF	TGTGCCAGCAGGTACACCGCGGGAGGGAGCTCCTACGAGCAGTACTTC	NA	TRBV6-5	TRBJ2-7	TRBD2	16
CASSAPRRDYGYTF	TGTGCCAGCAGCGCCCCACGCAGGGACTATGGCTACACCTTC	once	TRBV9	TRBJ1-2	NA	14
CASSSALSGQTNEKLFF	TGTGCCAGCAGTTCCGCCCTATCGGGACAAACTAATGAAAAACTGTTTTTT	few	TRBV28	TRBJ1-4	NA	17
CASSITVAKNIQYF	TGTGCCAGTAGTATAACAGTAGCCAAAAACATTCAGTACTTC	once	TRBV19	TRBJ2-4	NA	14
CASRLAATDTQYF	TGTGCCAGCCGGCTAGCGGCCACAGATACGCAGTATTTT	NA	TRBV5-6	TRBJ2-3	TRBD2	13
CASSQGLTARGARELFF	TGTGCCAGCAGCCAAGGTCTTACGGCGCGGGGCGCGAGGGAGCTGTTTTTT	NA	TRBV4-2	TRBJ2-2	NA	17
CSASYLAGPYEQYF	TGCAGTGCTAGTTACTTAGCGGGGCCCTACGAGCAGTACTTC	NA	TRBV20-1	TRBJ2-7	TRBD2	14
CASSPTSTGANVLTF	TGTGCCAGCAGCCCGACAAGCACTGGGGCCAACGTCCTGACTTTC	NA	TRBV7-8	TRBJ2-6	NA	15
CASSFGTGDTQYF	TGCGCCAGCAGCTTCGGGACAGGGGATACGCAGTATTTT	NA	TRBV5-1	TRBJ2-3	TRBD1	13
CSVGQGSNQPQHF	TGCAGCGTTGGGCAGGGAAGCAATCAGCCCCAGCATTTT	NA	TRBV29-1	TRBJ1-5	NA	13
CASSPGTGNEKLFF	TGTGCCAGCTCACCAGGGACAGGGAATGAAAAACTGTTTTTT	many	TRBV18	TRBJ1-4	TRBD1	14
CASSQDWRASYNEQFF	TGTGCCAGCAGCCAAGATTGGAGGGCTTCCTACAATGAGCAGTTCTTC	NA	TRBV3-1/TRBV3-2	TRBJ2-1	NA	16
CASRPTGGLYEQYF	TGTGCCAGCAGACCGACAGGGGGCCTGTACGAGCAGTACTTC	NA	TRBV28	TRBJ2-7	TRBD1	14
CASSRGPGSSYNSPLHF	TGTGCCAGCAGCCGAGGCCCGGGGAGCTCCTATAATTCACCCCTCCACTTT	NA	TRBV3-1/TRBV3-2	TRBJ1-6	NA	17
CASSYAGIMNTEAFF	TGTGCCAGCAGTTATGCAGGGATCATGAACACTGAAGCTTTCTTT	NA	TRBV5-6	TRBJ1-1	NA	15
CASSTGGGGEAFF	TGTGCCAGCAGCACGGGGGGGGGCGGGGAAGCTTTCTTT	NA	TRBV7-2	TRBJ1-1	NA	13
CASSPGTGGRDTQYF	TGTGCCAGCAGCCCCGGGACAGGGGGCAGGGATACGCAGTATTTT	once	TRBV11-1	TRBJ2-3	TRBD1	15
CASGLATLGGSPLHF	TGTGCTAGTGGTTTGGCAACCCTAGGGGGTTCACCCCTCCACTTT	NA	TRBV12-5	TRBJ1-6	NA	15
CASRTSGTEETQYF	TGTGCCAGCAGAACCTCCGGGACAGAAGAGACCCAGTACTTC	NA	TRBV28	TRBJ2-5	TRBD1	14
CASSAGTDQETQYF	TGTGCCAGCAGCGCCGGGACAGACCAAGAGACCCAGTACTTC	NA	TRBV9	TRBJ2-5	TRBD1	14
CASSSQVANEQYF	TGTGCCAGCAGCTCACAGGTAGCAAACGAGCAGTACTTC	NA	TRBV7-8	TRBJ2-7	NA	13
CASSLLQGGTDTQYF	TGTGCCAGCAGCTTGTTACAGGGGGGCACAGATACGCAGTATTTT	NA	TRBV5-4	TRBJ2-3	TRBD1	15
CASSPNRRGTEAFF	TGTGCCAGCAGCCCAAACCGGAGGGGAACTGAAGCTTTCTTT	NA	TRBV11-2	TRBJ1-1	NA	14
CASSLAGGNYGYTF	TGTGCCAGCAGCTTAGCGGGGGGAAACTATGGCTACACCTTC	NA	TRBV7-8	TRBJ1-2	NA	14
CASSTLPGSLSNQPQHF	TGTGCCAGTAGTACCCTACCCGGGAGCTTGAGCAATCAGCCCCAGCATTTT	NA	TRBV19	TRBJ1-5	NA	17
CATSRQGRNSPLHF	TGTGCCACCTCGCGACAGGGGCGGAATTCACCCCTCCACTTT	few	TRBV15	TRBJ1-6	TRBD1	14
CASSSTGVSEAFF	TGTGCCAGCAGTTCGACAGGGGTGAGTGAAGCTTTCTTT	NA	TRBV28	TRBJ1-1	TRBD1	13
CASSPMGGRETQYF	TGTGCCAGCAGCCCCATGGGGGGGAGGGAGACCCAGTACTTC	NA	TRBV5-6	TRBJ2-5	TRBD2	14
CASSSAGTGGPYEQYF	TGCGCCAGCAGCTCGGCCGGGACAGGGGGCCCCTACGAGCAGTACTTC	NA	TRBV5-1	TRBJ2-7	TRBD1	16
CASSLDGAGVGYGYTF	TGTGCCAGCAGCTTAGATGGTGCGGGGGTTGGCTATGGCTACACCTTC	NA	TRBV11-2	TRBJ1-2	NA	16
CASSSEGTLSHEQYF	TGTGCCAGCAGCTCAGAGGGTACGTTATCCCACGAGCAGTACTTC	NA	TRBV13	TRBJ2-7	NA	15